Following are 17 T cell receptor beta chains from one sample sequenced in a study of CD8+ T cells in alopecia areata. Reverse transcription of extracted RNA yielded cDNA, which provided the sequencing template. Data came from immunoSEQ multiplex PCR; TCRdb stores just in-frame clones and leaves some out. The sample has 100,000 to 150,000 clones, about 50% seen once. This sample comprised CD8+ T cells sorted from blood, obtained at week 0. These receptor sequences come from a human donor with alopecia areata.

The V gene is TRBV9, the J gene TRBJ2-3; the match to TRBD1 covers 9 bases. The germline CDR1 and CDR2 sequences are SGDLS and YYNGEE. V lost 4 bases, J lost 3 bases, and 6 bases stayed unmatched. CDR3 size: 15 residues. The CDR3 DNA reads as TGTGCCAGCAGCCCAGGGACAGGGCGGACAGATACGCAGTATTTT. Translating it yields CASSPGTGRTDTQYF.

This chain uses TRBV6-4 with TRBJ2-3; TRBD2 aligns across 13 bases. Germline V CDR1 and CDR2: MRHNA, SNTAGT. The ends lost 2 bases at V and 4 bases at J; junction bases unmatched: 0. The length of the CDR3 is 15 residues. This chain's CDR3 is CASSDGTSGADTQYF. The CDR3 region has the DNA TGTGCCAGCAGTGACGGGACTAGCGGGGCAGATACGCAGTATTTT.

The gene calls are TRBV13 and TRBJ1-1; D may be TRBD1 (6 bases). Germline V gene lookup returns CDR1 PRHDT and CDR2 FYEKMQ (reference sequence). The CDR3 sequence is 15 residues long. The V and J ends lost 4 bases and 1 base respectively, with 13 bases between them. CDR3 region: CASSSLSGQNTEAFF. Written as DNA, the CDR3 is TGTGCCAGCAGCTCATTATCGGGACAGAACACTGAAGCTTTCTTT.

The CDR3 DNA reads as TGCAGCGTTGAGGGTAGAGTAGCCAAAAACATTCAGTACTTC. Translation: CSVEGRVAKNIQYF. This chain links TRBV29-1 with TRBJ2-4, with D uncertain. The CDR3 extends over 14 amino acids. Trimming took 3 bases from V and 0 from J, leaving 9 bases between them. The germline V gene encodes CDR1 SQVTM and CDR2 ANQGSEA.

This clone was counted a few times. The chain joins TRBV19 to TRBJ1-1; no reliable D call. The CDR3 length is 13 residues. The germline V gene has CDR1 LNHDA and CDR2 SQIVND (reference sequence). V was trimmed by 4 bases and J by 0 bases, leaving 6 bases between them. The CDR3 is CASSTGMNTEAFF. The CDR3, as DNA: TGTGCCAGTAGTACGGGGATGAACACTGAAGCTTTCTTT.

Comment on this clone: Other nucleotide sequences from this sample produce the same CDR3. The V gene is TRBV4-1, the J gene TRBJ2-7; D gene uncertain. The length of the CDR3 is 14 residues. Germline CDR1 is MGHRA and CDR2 is YSYEKL. V was cut by 1 base and J by 2 bases, with 9 bases left in between. CDR3 sequence (DNA): TGCGCCAGCAGCCAAGGGCAAGGGACCTACGAGCAGTACTTC. It encodes CASSQGQGTYEQYF.

In DNA, the CDR3 is TGTGCCACCAGCATTTCGGGTGTCGGGGAGCTGTTTTTT. It specifies CATSISGVGELFF. This chain connects TRBV15 to TRBJ2-2, with D hard to call. V was trimmed by 4 bases and J by 7 bases, leaving 10 bases between them. The germline V gene encodes CDR1 LNHNV and CDR2 YYDKDF (reference sequence). There are 13 residues in the CDR3.

CDR3: CASSLASGGMDEQFF. CDR3 coding DNA: TGCGCCAGCAGCTTGGCCAGCGGGGGGATGGATGAGCAGTTCTTC. The J gene is TRBJ2-1, the V gene TRBV5-1, with 9 bases fitting TRBD2. Germline values: CDR1 SGHRS, CDR2 YFSETQ. The CDR3 extends over 15 amino acids. Trimming cost V 0 bases and J 8 bases; bases outside gene matches: 6.

This clone has a single count. The V and J genes are TRBV27 and TRBJ2-1, with D perhaps matching TRBD2 (5 bases). This CDR3 has 15 amino acids. The V end was cut by 4 bases, the J end by 4 bases, with 14 bases between. Germline lookup yields CDR1 MNHEY and CDR2 SMNVEV (reference sequence). The CDR3 sequence: CASSSRGAEYNEQFF. The CDR3 nucleotides read TGTGCCAGCAGTTCCCGTGGAGCGGAGTACAATGAGCAGTTCTTC.

CDR3 DNA sequence: TGTGCCAGCAGCTTTTCCCTGACAGCCGAGCAGTACTTC. Translating gives CASSFSLTAEQYF. The rearrangement uses TRBV5-6 and TRBJ2-7, with D perhaps TRBD1 (5 bases). Deletions cut 2 bases from V and 6 bases from J, with 12 bases between. The CDR3 runs 13 residues. The V gene's germline CDR1 is SGHDT and CDR2 YYEEEE.

The chain has TRBV15 and TRBJ2-7; D remains ambiguous. The CDR3 loop spans 14 amino acids. The ends were cut back, 2 bases at V and 1 base at J, with 9 bases in the middle. Per the germline V gene, CDR1 is LNHNV and CDR2 is YYDKDF (reference sequence). CDR3 protein: CATSRYEDSYEQYF. The CDR3 DNA reads TGTGCCACCAGCAGATACGAGGATTCCTACGAGCAGTACTTC.

This clone appeared a few times. The chain is built from TRBV4-1 and TRBJ2-7, with D possibly being TRBD1 (5 bases). V was trimmed by 3 bases and J by 2 bases, leaving 8 bases between them. Germline V gene data show CDR1 as MGHRA and CDR2 as YSYEKL. The CDR3 runs 13 residues. This CDR3 is CASSQGRAYEQYF. The CDR3 nucleotides read TGCGCCAGCAGCCAGGGCAGGGCCTACGAGCAGTACTTC.

CDR3 nucleotides: TGTGCCACCAGCAGAGGGCAGACCCAGTACTTC. It codes for CATSRGQTQYF. This chain connects TRBV15 to TRBJ2-5, with unresolved D. Deletions cut 1 base from V and 6 bases from J, with 3 bases between. This CDR3 contains 11 residues. Germline CDR1 LNHNV, CDR2 YYDKDF (reference sequence).

V usage is TRBV7-9 and J usage is TRBJ2-5, with unresolved D. Germline V lookup: CDR1 SEHNR, CDR2 FQNEAQ (reference sequence). The CDR3 totals 14 residues. The V end lost 1 base, the J end lost 4 bases, and 10 bases lay between the germline ends. CDR3 DNA sequence: TGTGCCAGCAGCTTAGTGACACTTGGAGAGACCCAGTACTTC. This sequence encodes CASSLVTLGETQYF.

This clone came up a few times. V and J are TRBV29-1 and TRBJ2-7; 8 nucleotides match TRBD1. Germline V CDR1 and CDR2: SQVTM, ANQGSEA. The CDR3 consists of 14 residues. The V and J ends lost 6 bases and 3 bases, in that order; junction bases with no gene match: 10. As DNA, the CDR3 is TGCAGCGTAGCGCGGGACAGGTTCGGCTACGAGCAGTACTTC. Translation: CSVARDRFGYEQYF.

This clone turned up a few times. The chain uses TRBV19 and TRBJ2-7; TRBD1 matches at 10 bases. The ends lost 7 bases at V and 4 bases at J; junction bases unmatched: 7. Germline lookup yields CDR1 LNHDA and CDR2 SQIVND (reference sequence). There are 14 residues in the CDR3. Here the CDR3 DNA reads TGTGCCAGTACCCCGGGACAGGGGAATTACGAGCAGTACTTC. Translation: CASTPGQGNYEQYF. Full variable domain (remainder filled in from reference TRBV19 and TRBJ2-7): DGGITQSPKYLFRKEGQNVTLSCEQNLNHDAMYWYRQDPGQGLRLIYYSQIVNDFQKGDIAEGYSVSREKKESFPLTVTSAQKNPTAFYLCASTPGQGNYEQYFGPGTRLTVT.

The gene calls are TRBV7-8 and TRBJ2-3; 7 bases are a match to TRBD2. This CDR3 region has 13 residues. V trimming: 7 bases; J trimming: 9 bases; junction bases outside the gene matches: 10. In germline, CDR1 is SGHVS, CDR2 FQNEAQ. The CDR3 DNA reads TGTGCCAGCACCCCTTCGGGACTACCGACGCAGTATTTT. Amino acids: CASTPSGLPTQYF. The whole variable domain, filled in from reference TRBV7-8 and TRBJ2-3, reads GAGVSQSPRYKVAKRGQDVALRCDPISGHVSLFWYQQALGQGPEFLTYFQNEAQLDKSGLPSDRFFAERPEGSVSTLKIQRTQQEDSAVYLCASTPSGLPTQYFGPGTRLTVL.